The clone carrying this T cell receptor beta chain qualifies as medium-sized (0.01 to 0.1%). The antigen remains unidentified. This sample was included in a study of T and B cells in COVID-19 patients. Across the study: Recovered patients mostly had mild to moderate COVID-19 managed as outpatients. Study-level points and caveats: Sorted SARS-CoV-2-responsive or tetramer+ T cells and CD4+, regulatory and CD8+ subsets were not yet sequenced.

From blood, about 250-500 ng of genomic DNA served as TRB template. BIOMED2 TRB-A/B primer pools were used in multiplex TRB PCR. TCRdb ran MiXCR on the multiplex PCR reads and lists one entry per CDR3 protein. Of under 750 distinct CDR3 sequences in the sample, roughly a fifth are singletons; the top ten hold about 32%. Trimming pared 3 bases from V and 5 bases from J, leaving 13 bases between. Germline CDR1 is LNHDA and CDR2 is SQIVND (reference sequence). This CDR3 is 14 amino acids long. The TCR was taken from a human donor with active COVID-19. Specimen: blood. The chain uses TRBV19 and TRBJ1-1; TRBD1 is a possible D gene (5 bases). CDR3: CASSITRGGTEAFF. CDR3 sequence (DNA): TGTGCCAGTAGTATCACGAGGGGTGGGACTGAAGCTTTCTTT.